The rows below give T cell receptor beta chains drawn from one sample of a study of CD8 T cells in ankylosing spondylitis. TCRdb re-called the 5' RACE reads through MiXCR, storing one row per CDR3 protein. Of approximately 300,000 distinct CDR3 sequences in the sample, around 8% are singletons; the top ten hold about 15%. Sample: blood, either unsorted or a sorted T cell fraction (not recorded which). These receptor sequences come from a male donor with ankylosing spondylitis. Each CDR3 is given with its conserved first and last residue. The order of the fields is CDR3 protein, CDR3 DNA, J gene, V gene, D gene, clone size. D genes are given only for firm matches. Expanded clones are given a class, and other clones once, few, many or no size at all.

CASSLREWDYGYTF | TGTGCCAGCAGCTTAAGGGAGTGGGACTATGGCTACACCTTC | TRBJ1-2 | TRBV7-9 | . | few
CAWSEGAGTDTQYF | TGTGCCTGGAGTGAGGGAGCGGGAACCGATACGCAGTATTTT | TRBJ2-3 | TRBV30 | TRBD2 | many
CASSFPPAQRYNEQFF | TGTGCCAGCAGTTTCCCCCCGGCCCAAAGGTACAATGAGCAGTTCTTC | TRBJ2-1 | TRBV12-3/TRBV12-4 | . | few
CASSRQGSGANVLTF | TGTGCCAGCTCAAGACAGGGCTCTGGGGCCAACGTCCTGACTTTC | TRBJ2-6 | TRBV18 | TRBD1 | many
CATSRDLHNYYEQYF | TGTGCCACCAGCAGAGACTTGCACAACTACTACGAGCAGTACTTC | TRBJ2-7 | TRBV15 | . | .
CSARVVGQNSPLHF | TGCAGTGCTAGAGTAGTGGGACAGAATTCACCCCTCCACTTT | TRBJ1-6 | TRBV20-1 | TRBD1 | few
CSARDPAGGIYEQYF | TGCAGTGCTAGAGATCCAGCGGGAGGGATCTACGAGCAGTACTTC | TRBJ2-7 | TRBV20-1 | TRBD2 | few
CSARDLRDSDGYTF | TGCAGTGCTAGAGATCTCCGGGACTCAGATGGCTACACCTTC | TRBJ1-2 | TRBV20-1 | . | .
CATSSGTANSGNTIYF | TGTGCCACCAGCTCCGGGACAGCGAACTCTGGAAACACCATATATTTT | TRBJ1-3 | TRBV15 | TRBD1 | many
CSAFDMGISYEQYF | TGCAGTGCTTTTGACATGGGGATCTCCTACGAGCAGTACTTC | TRBJ2-7 | TRBV20-1 | . | many
CASSHGRASHEQYF | TGTGCCAGCAGTCACGGGAGGGCCTCGCACGAGCAGTACTTC | TRBJ2-7 | TRBV27 | TRBD2 | many
CASNSLAGGYNEQFF | TGTGCCAGCAACTCTCTAGCGGGAGGGTACAATGAGCAGTTCTTC | TRBJ2-1 | TRBV6-2/TRBV6-3 | TRBD2 | many